Detailed here is one TCR beta chain. Its antigen is not known. One end of the junction varies from germline; a read error may be responsible. Study-level results: In terms of TCR gene usage, tumor memory CD4+ T cells clustered together with blood and lymph node memory CD4+ cells, as well as with lymph node naive CD4+ cells. Tumor Treg TCRs overlapped most with tumor naive CD4+ cells. Larger-cohort validation covered only one TCR beta V-J rearrangement.

Treg sorting used a CD4+CD25+CD127-/low gate. Full-length variable regions came from constant-region reverse primers plus semi-nested Nested Universal Primer A PCR. TCRdb recomputed calls from the 5' RACE reads with MiXCR, one row per CDR3 protein. The data hold around 30,000 distinct CDR3 sequences, with around 27% observed a single time. The V gene's germline CDR1 is LGHDT and CDR2 YNNKEL (reference sequence). The CDR3 runs 16 residues. The sample was tumor-infiltrating Tregs sorted from the breast tumor. The origin of this receptor is a female donor with breast cancer. The chain uses TRBV3-1 and TRBJ1-5, with TRBD1 matching 8 bases. This CDR3 reads CACSQDKGQGGQPQHF. The CDR3 region has the DNA TGTGCCTGCAGCCAAGATAAAGGACAGGGTGGCCAGCCCCAGCATTTT.